The clone carrying this T cell receptor beta chain was observed a handful of times. Its matching antigen is unknown. This sample stems from a study of T-cell memory formation after mild COVID-19. Study as a whole: Among the donors, TCR clusters were largely specific to each donor.

The V end was cut by 8 bases, the J end by 1 base, with 5 bases between. CDR1 is SNHLY, CDR2 FYNNEI, per germline. The CDR3 has 12 amino acids. Study-wide findings and caveats: CD4+ clones that contracted lay mainly in CM and EM; CD8+ ones lay in EMRA. Memory from before infection featured some responding clones, which suggests cross-reactive memory joined. The authors did not confirm SARS-CoV-2 specificity of second-wave clones peaking day 37.

One entry per CDR3 protein results from TCRdb running MiXCR on the 5' RACE reads. Seen here are more than 250,000 distinct CDR3 sequences, about 16% observed once, and the top ten hold about a fifth. The V gene is TRBV2, the J gene TRBJ2-2; no definite D call. Material: PBMCs or a T cell subset sorted from them (not recorded which). The TCR sequence derives from a man aged 18 to 29 who had mild COVID-19 (a few samples of this study predate the infection). Cell type and time point are not known. The CDR3 protein is CASDRNTGELFF. The CDR3, as DNA: TGTGCCAGCGATAGGAACACCGGGGAGCTGTTTTTT.